This TCR beta chain was sequenced during a study of T cells in Graves' hyperthyroidism and ophthalmopathy. Study-wide results and limits: Expanded thyroid clonotypes (above 0.001) were mostly also found in blood. It was a median roughly six months before onset that the model predicted ophthalmopathy.

This clonotype was counted only a few times. What it binds is unknown. RNA transcripts provided the source from which TCR beta CDR3 regions were amplified. TCR CDR3 underwent first-round RT-PCR with the HTBI primer set. TCRdb itself ran the multiplex PCR reads through MiXCR, one entry per CDR3 protein. Here the sample spans around 290,000 distinct CDR3 sequences, around 13% being singletons. CDR3 size: 14 residues. V lost 3 bases and J lost 6, with 15 bases in between. The germline CDR1 and CDR2 sequences are SGHTA and FQGTGA. The sequence was collected from a woman between 40 and 55 years old with Graves' hyperthyroidism. The chain uses TRBV7-3 and TRBJ2-7; D not resolved. Sequencing was done on a sample of blood. CDR3 residues: CASSFKRNICEQYF. The CDR3 DNA follows: TGTGCCAGCAGCTTTAAGCGAAACATCTGCGAGCAGTACTTC.